This T cell receptor beta chain appears in the sequencing data of a study of PD-L1 blockade in urothelial cancer. About the research overall: Male sex and bladder-origin urothelial cancer were recorded for about 90% of the roughly 29 patients.

Time point: peripheral blood 6 weeks after treatment start. Clones were read by immunoSEQ multiplex PCR, and TCRdb kept only the in-frame ones, dropping some. The sample has around 100,000 clones, 80% to 95% seen once. The trim removed 0 bases at V and 1 base at J, leaving 8 bases unmatched. Germline lookup yields CDR1 SNHLY and CDR2 FYNNEI. The CDR3 extends over 20 amino acids. This rearrangement joins TRBV2 to TRBJ2-2; 13 bases agree with TRBD2. This sample comprised PBMCs, obtained around atezolizumab (anti-PD-L1) treatment. This TCR came from a man aged 55 to 70 with urothelial cancer. CDR3 sequence: CASSEAPRLAGGENTGELFF. In DNA form, the CDR3 reads TGTGCCAGCAGTGAAGCCCCGAGACTAGCGGGGGGCGAGAACACCGGGGAGCTGTTTTTT.